The clone carrying this T cell receptor beta chain was recorded a few times. Its antigen is as yet unknown. Germline assignment: CDR1 SGHTA and CDR2 FQGNSA. V lost 6 bases, J lost 0 bases, and 9 bases lay in between. The CDR3 runs to 13 residues. These data belong to a study of T-cell memory formation after mild COVID-19. After 5'RACE with constant-segment primers, TCR alpha and TCR beta cDNA libraries carrying sample barcodes and UMIs were obtained. In TCRdb, the 5' RACE reads were re-called with MiXCR into one record per CDR3 protein. The repertoire consists of 500,000 to 600,000 distinct CDR3 sequences, with roughly 18% occurring once and the leading ten covering more than 10%. Findings and caveats of the study: Later expanders leaned toward CD4+, whereas clones contracting from day 15 to 85 were balanced CD4/CD8. Unconfirmed was the SARS-CoV-2 specificity of second-wave clones that peaked on day 37. Certain responding clones were present in pre-infection memory, suggesting participation of cross-reactive memory.

Source material: PBMCs or a T cell subset sorted from them (not recorded which). The source is an adult woman who had mild COVID-19 (a few samples of this study predate the infection). Cell type and time point are not known. The gene calls are TRBV7-2 and TRBJ2-7; no clear D. The CDR3 DNA is TGTGCCAGCAGTTTTGACAACTCCTACGAGCAGTACTTC. It is translated as CASSFDNSYEQYF.